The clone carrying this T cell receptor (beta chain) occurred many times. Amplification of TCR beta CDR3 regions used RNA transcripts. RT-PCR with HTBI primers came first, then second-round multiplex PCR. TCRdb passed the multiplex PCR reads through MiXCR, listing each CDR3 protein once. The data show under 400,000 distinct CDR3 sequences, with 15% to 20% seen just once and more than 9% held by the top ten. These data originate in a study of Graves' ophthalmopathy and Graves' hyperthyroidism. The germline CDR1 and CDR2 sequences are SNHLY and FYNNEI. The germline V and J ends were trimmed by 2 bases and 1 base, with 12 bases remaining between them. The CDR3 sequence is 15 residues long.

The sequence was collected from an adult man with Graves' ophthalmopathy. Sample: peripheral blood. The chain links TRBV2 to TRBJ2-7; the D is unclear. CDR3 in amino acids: CASSEFTVLSYEQYF. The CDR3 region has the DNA TGTGCCAGCAGTGAATTCACAGTGCTTTCCTACGAGCAGTACTTC.